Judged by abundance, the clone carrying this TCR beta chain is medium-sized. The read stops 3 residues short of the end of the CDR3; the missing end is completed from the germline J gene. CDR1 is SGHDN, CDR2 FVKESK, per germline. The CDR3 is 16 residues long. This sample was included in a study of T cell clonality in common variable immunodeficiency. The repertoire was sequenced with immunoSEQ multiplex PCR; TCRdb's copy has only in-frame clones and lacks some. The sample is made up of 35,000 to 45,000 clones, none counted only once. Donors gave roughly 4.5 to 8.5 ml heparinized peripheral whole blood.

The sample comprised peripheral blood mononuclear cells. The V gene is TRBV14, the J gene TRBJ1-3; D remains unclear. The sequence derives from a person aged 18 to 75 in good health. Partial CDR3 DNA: TGTGCCAGCAGCCAAGGTGGACTAGCGGGAGCGGACGTT. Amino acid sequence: CASSQGGLAGADV. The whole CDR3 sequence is CASSQGGLAGADVIYF.